This T cell receptor beta chain was obtained from a study of blood T cell repertoires in COVID-19. Study-wide background: Acute and convalescent COVID-19 samples came from the United States, Italy and Spain.

V was cut by 5 bases and J by 1 base, with 9 bases left in between. This CDR3 comprises 13 residues. Germline values: CDR1 GTSNPN, CDR2 SVGIG (reference sequence). In the original workflow: It was from reference gene primer amplification that nucleated cell counts were estimated. Measured with immunoSEQ multiplex PCR; TCRdb has only the in-frame clones, and not every one. D and trimming were read from the DNA, whereas the V and J calls and clone size are those reported in that table. Of more than 150,000 clones detected, 90% to 95% appear once; the ten largest clones hold about 0.76%. The sample was peripheral blood. The rearrangement uses TRBV30 and TRBJ2-1; D may be TRBD2 (6 bases). The sequence derives from a man in his thirties or forties with COVID-19, enrolled during active disease. The CDR3 coding sequence is TGTGCCTGGGGTCGGGGGTCCTACAATGAGCAGTTCTTC. It encodes CAWGRGSYNEQFF.